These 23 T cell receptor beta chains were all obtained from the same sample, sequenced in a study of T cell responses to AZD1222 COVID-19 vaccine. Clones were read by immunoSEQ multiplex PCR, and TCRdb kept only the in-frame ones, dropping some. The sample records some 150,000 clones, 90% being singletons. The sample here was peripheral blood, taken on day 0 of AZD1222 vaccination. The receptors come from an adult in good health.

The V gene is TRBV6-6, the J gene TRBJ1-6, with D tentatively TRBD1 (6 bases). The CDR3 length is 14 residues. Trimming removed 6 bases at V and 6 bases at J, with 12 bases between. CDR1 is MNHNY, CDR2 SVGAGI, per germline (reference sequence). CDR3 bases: TGTGCCAGCAGGCCTGGACAGATTAATTCACCCCTCCACTTT. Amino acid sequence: CASRPGQINSPLHF.

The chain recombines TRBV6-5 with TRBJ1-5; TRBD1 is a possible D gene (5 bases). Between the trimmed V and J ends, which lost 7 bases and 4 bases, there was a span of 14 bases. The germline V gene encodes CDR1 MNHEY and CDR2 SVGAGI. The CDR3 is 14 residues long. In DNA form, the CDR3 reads TGTGCCAGCATCGGAGGGGCCCTGAATCAGCCCCAGCATTTT. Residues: CASIGGALNQPQHF.

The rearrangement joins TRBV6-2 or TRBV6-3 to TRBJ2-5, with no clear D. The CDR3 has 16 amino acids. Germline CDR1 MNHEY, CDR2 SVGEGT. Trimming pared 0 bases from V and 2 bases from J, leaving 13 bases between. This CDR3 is CASSYSAVGWQETQYF. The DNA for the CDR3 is TGTGCCAGCAGTTACTCAGCCGTTGGGTGGCAAGAGACCCAGTACTTC.

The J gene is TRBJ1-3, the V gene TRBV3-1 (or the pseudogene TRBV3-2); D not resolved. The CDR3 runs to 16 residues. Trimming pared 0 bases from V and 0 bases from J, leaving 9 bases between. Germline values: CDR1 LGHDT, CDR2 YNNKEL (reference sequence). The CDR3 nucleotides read TGTGCCAGCAGCCAAGATCTTGGAACCTCTGGAAACACCATATATTTT. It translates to CASSQDLGTSGNTIYF.

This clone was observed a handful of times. CDR3 region: CASSLAGGETEAFF. CDR3 nucleotide sequence: TGTGCCAGCAGCTTAGCAGGGGGGGAGACTGAAGCTTTCTTT. The gene calls are TRBV7-9 and TRBJ1-1; tentative D call: TRBD1 (6 bases). V lost 0 bases, J lost 5 bases, and 10 bases lay in between. The CDR3 spans 14 residues. The germline gives CDR1 SEHNR, CDR2 FQNEAQ (reference sequence). The variable domain in full, completed from reference TRBV7-9 and TRBJ1-1, reads DTGVSQNPRHKITKRGQNVTFRCDPISEHNRLYWYRQTLGQGPEFLTYFQNEAQLEKSRLLSDRFSAERPKGSFSTLEIQRTEQGDSAMYLCASSLAGGETEAFFGQGTRLTVV.

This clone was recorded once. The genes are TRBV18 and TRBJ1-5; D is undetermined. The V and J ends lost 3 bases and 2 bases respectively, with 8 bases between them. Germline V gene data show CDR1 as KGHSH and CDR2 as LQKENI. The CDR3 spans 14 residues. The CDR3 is CASSPRLGNQPQHF. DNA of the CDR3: TGTGCCAGCTCACCGCGTTTAGGCAATCAGCCCCAGCATTTT.

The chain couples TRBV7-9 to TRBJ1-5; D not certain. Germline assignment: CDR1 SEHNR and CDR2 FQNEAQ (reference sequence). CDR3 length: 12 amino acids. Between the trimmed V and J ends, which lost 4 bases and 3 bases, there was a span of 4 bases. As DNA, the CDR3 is TGTGCCAGCAGCTCGGACAATCAGCCCCAGCATTTT. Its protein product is CASSSDNQPQHF.

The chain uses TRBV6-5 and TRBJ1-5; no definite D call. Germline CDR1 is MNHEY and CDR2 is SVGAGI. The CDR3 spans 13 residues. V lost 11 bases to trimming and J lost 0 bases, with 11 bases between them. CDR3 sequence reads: CAGRPNSNQPQHF. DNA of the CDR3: TGTGCCGGTAGGCCGAATAGCAATCAGCCCCAGCATTTT.

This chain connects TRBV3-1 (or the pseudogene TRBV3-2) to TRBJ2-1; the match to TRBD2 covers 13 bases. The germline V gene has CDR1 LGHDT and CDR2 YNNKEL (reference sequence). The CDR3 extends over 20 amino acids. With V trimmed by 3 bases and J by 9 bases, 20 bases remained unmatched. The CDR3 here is CASSHRTGTSGERTSCEQFF. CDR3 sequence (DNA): TGTGCCAGCAGCCATCGCACCGGGACTAGCGGGGAAAGAACCAGTTGTGAGCAGTTCTTC.

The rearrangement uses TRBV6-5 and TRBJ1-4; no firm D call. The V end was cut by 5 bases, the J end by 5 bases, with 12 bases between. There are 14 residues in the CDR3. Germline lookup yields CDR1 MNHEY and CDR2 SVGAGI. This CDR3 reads CASSPRRSNEKLFF. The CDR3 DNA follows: TGTGCCAGCAGTCCTCGTAGGTCGAATGAAAAACTGTTTTTT.

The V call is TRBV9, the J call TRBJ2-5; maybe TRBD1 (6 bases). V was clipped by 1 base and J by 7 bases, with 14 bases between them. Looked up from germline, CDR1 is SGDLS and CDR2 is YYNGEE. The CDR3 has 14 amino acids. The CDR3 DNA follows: TGTGCCAGCAGCGTAAGATCAGGGGACGGGACCCAGTACTTC. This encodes CASSVRSGDGTQYF.

The CDR3 reads CASSLRGQNTIYF. The CDR3 DNA reads as TGTGCCAGCAGCTTACGGGGGCAAAACACCATATATTTT. The V gene is TRBV7-6, the J gene TRBJ1-3; a possible D gene is TRBD1 (6 bases). The CDR3 is 13 amino acids. In germline, CDR1 is SGHVS, CDR2 FNYEAQ. Trimming stripped 2 bases from V and 6 bases from J, with 8 bases between.

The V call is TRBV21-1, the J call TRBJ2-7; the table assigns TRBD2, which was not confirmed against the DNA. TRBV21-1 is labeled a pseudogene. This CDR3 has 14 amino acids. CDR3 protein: CASSTEGAAYEQYF. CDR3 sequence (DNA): TGTGCCAGCAGCACTGAAGGCGCGGCCTACGAGCAGTACTTC.

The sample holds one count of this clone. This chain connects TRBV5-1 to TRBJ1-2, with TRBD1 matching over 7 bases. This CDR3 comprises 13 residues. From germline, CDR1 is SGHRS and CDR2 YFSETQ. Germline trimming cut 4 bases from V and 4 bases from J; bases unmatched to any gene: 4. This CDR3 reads CASSPDRSYGYTF. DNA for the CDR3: TGCGCCAGCAGCCCGGACAGGAGCTATGGCTACACCTTC.

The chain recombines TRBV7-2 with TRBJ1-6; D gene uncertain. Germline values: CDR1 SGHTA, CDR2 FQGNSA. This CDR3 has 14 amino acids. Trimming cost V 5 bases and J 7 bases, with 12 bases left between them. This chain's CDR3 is CASSLLKGNSPLHF. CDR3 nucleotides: TGTGCCAGCAGCCTCTTAAAGGGAAATTCACCCCTCCACTTT.

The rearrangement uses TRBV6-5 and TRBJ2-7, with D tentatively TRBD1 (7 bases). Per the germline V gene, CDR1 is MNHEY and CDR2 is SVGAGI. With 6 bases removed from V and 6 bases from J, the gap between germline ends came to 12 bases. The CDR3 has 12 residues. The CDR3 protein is CASSQGGLEQYF. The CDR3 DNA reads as TGTGCCAGCAGCCAGGGGGGACTCGAGCAGTACTTC.

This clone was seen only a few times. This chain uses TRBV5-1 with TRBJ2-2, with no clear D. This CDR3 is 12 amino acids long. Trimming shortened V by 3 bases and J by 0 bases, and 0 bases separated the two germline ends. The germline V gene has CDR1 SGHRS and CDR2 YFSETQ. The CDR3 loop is CASSSNTGELFF. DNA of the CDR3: TGCGCCAGCAGCTCGAACACCGGGGAGCTGTTTTTT.

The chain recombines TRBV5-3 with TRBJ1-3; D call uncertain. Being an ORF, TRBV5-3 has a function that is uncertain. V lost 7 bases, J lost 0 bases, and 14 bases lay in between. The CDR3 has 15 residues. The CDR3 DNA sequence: TGTGCCAGACCCATCCCCCGGATCTCTGGAAACACCATATATTTT. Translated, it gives CARPIPRISGNTIYF.

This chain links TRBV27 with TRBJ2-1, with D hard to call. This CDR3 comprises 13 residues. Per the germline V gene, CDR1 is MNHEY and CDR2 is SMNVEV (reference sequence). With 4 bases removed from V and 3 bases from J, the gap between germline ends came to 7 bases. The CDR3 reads CASSYSFYNEQFF. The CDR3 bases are TGTGCCAGCAGTTACAGTTTCTACAATGAGCAGTTCTTC.

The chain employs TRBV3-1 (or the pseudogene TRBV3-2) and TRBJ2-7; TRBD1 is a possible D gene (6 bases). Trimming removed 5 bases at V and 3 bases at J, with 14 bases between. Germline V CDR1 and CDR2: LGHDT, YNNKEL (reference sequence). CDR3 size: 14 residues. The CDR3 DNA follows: TGTGCCAGCAGCTTCCGGACAGAGGGCTACGAGCAGTACTTC. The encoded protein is CASSFRTEGYEQYF.

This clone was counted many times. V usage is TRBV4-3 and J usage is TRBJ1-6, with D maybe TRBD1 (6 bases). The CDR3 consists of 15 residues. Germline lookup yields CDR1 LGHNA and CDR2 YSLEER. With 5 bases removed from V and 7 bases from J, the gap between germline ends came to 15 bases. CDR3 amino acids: CASSEGGSRNSPLHF. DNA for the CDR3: TGCGCCAGCAGCGAGGGGGGTTCAAGGAATTCACCCCTCCACTTT.

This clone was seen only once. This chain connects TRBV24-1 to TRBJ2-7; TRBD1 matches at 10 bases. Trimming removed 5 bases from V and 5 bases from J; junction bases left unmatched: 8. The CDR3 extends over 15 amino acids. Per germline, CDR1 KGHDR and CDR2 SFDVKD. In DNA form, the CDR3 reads TGTGCCACCAGTGGATGGACAGGGGGGACGAACGAGCAGTACTTC. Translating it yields CATSGWTGGTNEQYF.

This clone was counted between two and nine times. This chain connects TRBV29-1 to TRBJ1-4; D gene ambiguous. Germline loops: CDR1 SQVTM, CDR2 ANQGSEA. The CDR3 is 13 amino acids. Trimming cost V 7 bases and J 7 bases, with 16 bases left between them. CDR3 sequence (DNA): TGCAGCGCTATCGGTACCTTGGGTGAAAAACTGTTTTTT. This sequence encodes CSAIGTLGEKLFF. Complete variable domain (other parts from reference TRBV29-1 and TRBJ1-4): SAVISQKPSRDICQRGTSLTIQCQVDSQVTMMFWYRQQPGQSLTLIATANQGSEATYESGFVIDKFPISRPNLTFSTLTVSNMSPEDSSIYLCSAIGTLGEKLFFGSGTQLSVL.